The next 10 T cell receptor beta chains were all read from a single sample in a study of blood T cell repertoires in COVID-19. Sequencing was performed with immunoSEQ multiplex PCR; in TCRdb, only in-frame clones are kept and a portion is missing. Here the sample spans about 62,000 clones, around 88% being singletons. Sequenced: peripheral blood. The receptors derive from a human donor in a cohort sampled during active COVID-19.

As DNA, the CDR3 is TGTGCCAGCAAACCCGACAGGGCATACGAGCAGTACTTC. This sequence encodes CASKPDRAYEQYF. The J gene is TRBJ2-7, the V gene TRBV2, with TRBD1 matching 7 bases. Trimming at V came to 7 bases and at J to 4 bases, leaving 7 bases not matched to a gene. Germline V gene sequence: CDR1 SNHLY, CDR2 FYNNEI. The CDR3 has 13 amino acids.

This clone was recorded only once. The V gene is TRBV18, the J gene TRBJ2-2, with D possibly TRBD2 on 6 matching bases. The V gene's germline CDR1 is KGHSH and CDR2 LQKENI. The CDR3 consists of 16 residues. V lost 1 base to trimming and J lost 3 bases, with 12 bases between them. The CDR3 reads CASSPLFGSDTGELFF. The CDR3 coding sequence is TGTGCCAGCTCACCACTATTCGGGAGTGACACCGGGGAGCTGTTTTTT.

The J gene is TRBJ2-3, the V gene TRBV18, with TRBD2 matching 9 bases. This CDR3 is built from 16 residues. Trimming at V came to 0 bases and at J to 5 bases, leaving 6 bases not matched to a gene. Germline assignment: CDR1 KGHSH and CDR2 LQKENI. CDR3 loop: CASSPPEAGGIDTQYF. CDR3 sequence (DNA): TGTGCCAGCTCACCACCGGAAGCGGGAGGAATAGATACGCAGTATTTT. Full variable domain (outside the CDR3, taken from reference TRBV18 and TRBJ2-3): NAGVMQNPRHLVRRRGQEARLRCSPMKGHSHVYWYRQLPEEGLKFMVYLQKENIIDESGMPKERFSAEFPKEGPSILRIQQVVRGDSAAYFCASSPPEAGGIDTQYFGPGTRLTVL.

The CDR3 reads CASSPGQSQETQYF. CDR3 bases: TGTGCCAGCAGCCCCGGACAGAGCCAAGAGACCCAGTACTTC. This rearrangement joins TRBV11-3 to TRBJ2-5, with D possibly being TRBD1 (6 bases). CDR3 length equals 14 residues. Trimming shortened V by 5 bases and J by 1 base, and 11 bases separated the two germline ends. Germline CDR1 SGHNT, CDR2 YENEEA.

The rearrangement uses TRBV5-1 and TRBJ2-5; D is perhaps TRBD1 (5 bases). Looked up from germline, CDR1 is SGHRS and CDR2 is YFSETQ. Trimming took 0 bases from V and 5 from J, leaving 14 bases between them. This CDR3 has 15 amino acids. CDR3 sequence: CASSLVDRPTETQYF. The CDR3 DNA reads TGCGCCAGCAGCTTGGTTGACAGACCAACGGAGACCCAGTACTTC. Full variable domain (remainder filled in from reference TRBV5-1 and TRBJ2-5): KAGVTQTPRYLIKTRGQQVTLSCSPISGHRSVSWYQQTPGQGLQFLFEYFSETQRNKGNFPGRFSGRQFSNSRSEMNVSTLELGDSALYLCASSLVDRPTETQYFGPGTRLLVL.

This clone was picked up one time. This chain joins TRBV6-1 and TRBJ2-5, with 10 positions matching TRBD2. The CDR3 loop spans 17 amino acids. Germline loops: CDR1 MNHNS, CDR2 SASEGT. J was trimmed by 4 bases and V by 3 bases; bases with no gene match: 11. The DNA for the CDR3 is TGTGCCAGCAGTGAGTGGTTTCTAGCGGGGGCGGGAGAGACCCAGTACTTC. Protein product: CASSEWFLAGAGETQYF.

The rearrangement links TRBV29-1 to TRBJ2-5, with 8 bases lining up with TRBD1. Trimming removed 5 bases from V and 2 bases from J; junction bases left unmatched: 7. The V gene's germline CDR1 is SQVTM and CDR2 ANQGSEA. The CDR3 is 14 residues long. CDR3 coding DNA: TGCAGCGTTACGGACAGGGTAGGACAAGAGACCCAGTACTTC. Translation: CSVTDRVGQETQYF.

This chain connects TRBV5-4 to TRBJ1-4; weak D call: TRBD1 (5 bases). This CDR3 region has 14 residues. The ends were cut back, 4 bases at V and 8 bases at J, with 15 bases in the middle. Germline V gene sequence: CDR1 SGHNT, CDR2 YYREEE (reference sequence). The chain's CDR3 is CASSARGVREKLFF. The CDR3 bases are TGTGCCAGCAGCGCCCGGGGGGTTCGCGAAAAACTGTTTTTT.

In its sample, this clone was seen a few times. The chain carries TRBV4-2 and TRBJ2-3; 12 bases are a match to TRBD2. This CDR3 contains 17 residues. The germline CDR1 and CDR2 sequences are LGHNA and YNFKEQ. After removal of 3 bases from V and 3 bases from J, the junction contained 7 bases not matched to a gene. The CDR3 coding sequence is TGTGCCAGCAGCCAGCAAGCCGGGACTAGCGGGACAGATACGCAGTATTTT. Amino acid sequence: CASSQQAGTSGTDTQYF.

J is TRBJ2-7 and V is TRBV6-5; 10 bases match TRBD2. There are 14 residues in the CDR3. J lost 4 bases, V lost 7 bases, and 7 bases had no gene match. Germline V lookup: CDR1 MNHEY, CDR2 SVGAGI. The CDR3 protein is CASITSGKHYEQYF. DNA of the CDR3: TGTGCCAGCATAACTAGCGGGAAACATTACGAGCAGTACTTC.